Following are 9 T cell receptor beta chains from one sample sequenced in a study of technical replicates of blood from several donors. TCRdb's table, derived via immunoSEQ multiplex PCR, lists solely in-frame clones and lacks some. The profile shows more than 95,000 clones, roughly 96% of them singletons. The sample taken for sequencing was T cells isolated from PBMCs. All receptors derive from a human donor in good health.

This rearrangement joins TRBV6-5 to TRBJ1-5; unclear D gene. The V gene's germline CDR1 is MNHEY and CDR2 SVGAGI. The CDR3 sequence is 15 residues long. V was shortened by 3 bases and J by 0 bases, with 9 bases between the two germline ends. CDR3 region: CASSYNSYSNQPQHF. The CDR3 DNA follows: TGTGCCAGCAGTTATAACAGTTATAGCAATCAGCCCCAGCATTTT.

The CDR3 reads CASSSQGVGLNTEAFF. The CDR3 nucleotides are TGCGCCAGCAGCTCACAGGGTGTAGGGTTAAACACTGAAGCTTTCTTT. The chain combines TRBV4-1 with TRBJ1-1, with D perhaps TRBD1 (6 bases). Trimming shortened V by 5 bases and J by 2 bases, and 18 bases separated the two germline ends. The CDR3 extends over 16 amino acids. Per germline, CDR1 MGHRA and CDR2 YSYEKL.

This rearrangement joins TRBV7-9 to TRBJ1-1; 8 bases align to TRBD1. CDR1 and CDR2 from the germline V gene are SEHNR and FQNEAQ (reference sequence). This CDR3 region has 15 residues. The J segment lost 1 base and the V segment lost 5 bases, leaving 6 bases of the junction unmatched. The CDR3 reads CASSVHRGRNTEAFF. In DNA, the CDR3 is TGTGCCAGCAGCGTCCACAGGGGGAGGAACACTGAAGCTTTCTTT. Supplemented by reference TRBV7-9 and TRBJ1-1, the full variable domain reads DTGVSQNPRHKITKRGQNVTFRCDPISEHNRLYWYRQTLGQGPEFLTYFQNEAQLEKSRLLSDRFSAERPKGSFSTLEIQRTEQGDSAMYLCASSVHRGRNTEAFFGQGTRLTVV.

The V gene is TRBV5-6, the J gene TRBJ2-5; D call uncertain. The CDR3 has 13 amino acids. Trimming cost V 0 bases and J 1 base, with 4 bases left between them. The germline gives CDR1 SGHDT, CDR2 YYEEEE. The chain's CDR3 is CASSLDIQETQYF. CDR3 coding DNA: TGTGCCAGCAGCTTGGACATCCAAGAGACCCAGTACTTC.

The chain is built from TRBV19 and TRBJ2-7, with a weak D call TRBD1 (6 bases). CDR1 and CDR2 from the germline V gene are LNHDA and SQIVND (reference sequence). Between the trimmed V and J ends, which lost 5 bases and 5 bases, there was a span of 13 bases. The CDR3 extends over 13 amino acids. CDR3 loop: CASSVQGWDEQYF. DNA for the CDR3: TGTGCCAGTAGTGTACAGGGTTGGGACGAGCAGTACTTC.

This sequence joins TRBV7-9 and TRBJ1-4, with 7 positions matching TRBD1. Germline-derived CDR1 and CDR2 are SEHNR and FQNEAQ (reference sequence). With V trimmed by 1 base and J by 8 bases, 4 bases remained unmatched. This CDR3 is built from 14 residues. CDR3 bases: TGTGCCAGCAGCTTAGGTGGCAGGGGGGAAAAACTGTTTTTT. It translates to CASSLGGRGEKLFF.

The V call is TRBV11-2, the J call TRBJ1-2; 8 nucleotides match TRBD1. Germline V gene data show CDR1 as SGHAT and CDR2 as FQNNGV. After removal of 1 base from V and 9 bases from J, the junction contained 4 bases not matched to a gene. The CDR3 loop spans 13 amino acids. The CDR3 nucleotides read TGTGCCAGCAGCTTAGGGACAGGGTGGAGCTACACCTTC. This translates into CASSLGTGWSYTF.

The V gene is TRBV19, the J gene TRBJ1-1; TRBD1 matches at 9 bases. V lost 2 bases, J lost 5 bases, and 15 bases stayed unmatched. The CDR3 totals 18 residues. Germline assignment: CDR1 LNHDA and CDR2 SQIVND (reference sequence). The CDR3 loop reads CASSIWVGQGAEGTEAFF. The DNA of the CDR3 is TGTGCCAGTAGTATATGGGTGGGACAGGGAGCAGAGGGGACTGAAGCTTTCTTT.

As for this clone: The same CDR3 can be traced to other DNA sequences in this sample. The V and J genes are TRBV15 and TRBJ1-5; weak D call: TRBD1 (5 bases). The V gene's germline CDR1 is LNHNV and CDR2 YYDKDF (reference sequence). The CDR3 is 15 amino acids. Trimming took off 0 bases at V and 1 base at J, with 7 bases between the two ends. CDR3 nucleotides: TGTGCCACCAGCAGAGATCGGGGGAGCAATCAGCCCCAGCATTTT. This gives the protein CATSRDRGSNQPQHF.